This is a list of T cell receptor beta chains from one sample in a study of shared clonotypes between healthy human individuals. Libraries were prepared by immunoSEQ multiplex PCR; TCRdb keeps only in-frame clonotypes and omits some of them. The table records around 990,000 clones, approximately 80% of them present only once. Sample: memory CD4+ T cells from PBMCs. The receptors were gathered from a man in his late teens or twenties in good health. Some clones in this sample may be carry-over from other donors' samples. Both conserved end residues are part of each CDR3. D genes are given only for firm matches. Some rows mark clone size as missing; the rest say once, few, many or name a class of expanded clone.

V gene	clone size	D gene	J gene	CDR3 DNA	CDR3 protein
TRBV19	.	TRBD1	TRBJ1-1	TGTGCCAGTAGTAAACAGGGGTCCATGAACACTGAAGCTTTCTTT	CASSKQGSMNTEAFF
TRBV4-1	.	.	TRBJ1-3	TGCGCCAGCAGCCAAGGCGGCCAAAACTCTGGAAACACCATATATTTT	CASSQGGQNSGNTIYF
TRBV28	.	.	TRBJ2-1	TGTGCCAGCAGCGGTACGGGCAATGAGCAGTTCTTC	CASSGTGNEQFF
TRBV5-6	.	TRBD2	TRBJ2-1	TGTGCCAGCAGCTTCGCGACTAGCGGGTCCAATGAGCAGTTCTTC	CASSFATSGSNEQFF
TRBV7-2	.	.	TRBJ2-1	TGTGCCAGCAGCTCAGCCTACAATGAGCAGTTCTTC	CASSSAYNEQFF
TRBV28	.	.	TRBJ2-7	TGTGCCAGCAGTCCCGGGACTGTAACCTACGAGCAGTACTTC	CASSPGTVTYEQYF
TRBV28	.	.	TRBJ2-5	TGTGCCAGCAGTACGCCAGGGGAAGAGACCCAGTACTTC	CASSTPGEETQYF
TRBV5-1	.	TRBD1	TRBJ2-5	TGCGCCAGCACCAAGGGACAGGCGTTGAGGGAGACCCAGTACTTC	CASTKGQALRETQYF
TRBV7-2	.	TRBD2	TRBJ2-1	TGTGCCAGCAGCTTAGCAGCCCAGCGGGAGCGGAATGAGCAGTTCTTC	CASSLAAQRERNEQFF
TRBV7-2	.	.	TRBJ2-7	TGTGCCAGCAGCTTAAACGCCCCGACAGTCCCCTACGAGCAGTACTTC	CASSLNAPTVPYEQYF
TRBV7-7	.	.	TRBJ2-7	TGTGCCAGCAGCTTAGGACGGGCCTACGAGCAGTACTTC	CASSLGRAYEQYF
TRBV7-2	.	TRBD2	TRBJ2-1	TGTGCCAGCAGCACAGCAGCGGGAGGATCTTACGATGAGCAGTTCTTC	CASSTAAGGSYDEQFF
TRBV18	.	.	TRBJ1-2	TGTGCCAGCTCACCTTCGGCCGGAGTCCATGGCTACACCTTC	CASSPSAGVHGYTF
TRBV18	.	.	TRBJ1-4	TGTGCCAGCTCACCAAGGGTAGATGAAAAACTGTTTTTT	CASSPRVDEKLFF
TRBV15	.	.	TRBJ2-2	TGTGCCACCAGGAGCACCGGGGAGCTGTTTTTT	CATRSTGELFF
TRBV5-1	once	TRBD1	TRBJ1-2	TGCGCCAGCAGCTTGCCGGGACAGGGTTTAGGCGGCTACACCTTC	CASSLPGQGLGGYTF
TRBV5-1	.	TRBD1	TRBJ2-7	TGCGCCAGCAGTGGGGGGACAGGGATAACCTACGAGCAGTACTTC	CASSGGTGITYEQYF
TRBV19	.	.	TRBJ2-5	TGTGCCAGTGGTCCGGGACACCTCCAAGAGACCCAGTACTTC	CASGPGHLQETQYF
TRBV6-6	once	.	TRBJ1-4	TGTGCCACTTCACACAGGGAGAATGAAAAACTGTTTTTT	CATSHRENEKLFF
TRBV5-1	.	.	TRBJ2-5	TGCGCCAGCAGCTTGGGTGCGGGAGAGACCCAGTACTTC	CASSLGAGETQYF
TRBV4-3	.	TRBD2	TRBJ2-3	TGCGCCAGCAGCCTGGGACTAGCGGGTTTAACTAGCACAGATACGCAGTATTTT	CASSLGLAGLTSTDTQYF
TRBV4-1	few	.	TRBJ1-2	TGCGCCAGCAGCCAAGCCTCCTTCCGTGGCTATGGCTACACCTTC	CASSQASFRGYGYTF
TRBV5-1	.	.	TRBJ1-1	TGCGCCAGCAGCTTGGCAGGCCCCGCTTTCTTT	CASSLAGPAFF
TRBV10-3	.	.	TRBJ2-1	TGTGCCATCAGTGAGTCGGGGTACAATGAGCAGTTCTTC	CAISESGYNEQFF
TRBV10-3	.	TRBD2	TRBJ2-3	TGTGCCATCAGCCCAGCGGGAGGCATAGATACGCAGTATTTT	CAISPAGGIDTQYF
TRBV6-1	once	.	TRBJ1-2	TGTGCCAGCAGTGAACCTGCACTGGGCCTCGACACCTTC	CASSEPALGLDTF
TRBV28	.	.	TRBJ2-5	TGTGCCAGCAGTACCCAGCGGACCCAGTACTTC	CASSTQRTQYF
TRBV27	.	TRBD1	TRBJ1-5	TGTGCCAGCAGTCCCGGACAGGGCAGCTCCGGTTCTCAGCCCCAGCATTTT	CASSPGQGSSGSQPQHF
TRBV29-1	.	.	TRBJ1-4	TGCAGCGTCGATGCCTCCGAAAAACTGTTTTTT	CSVDASEKLFF
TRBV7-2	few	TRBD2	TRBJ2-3	TGTGCCAGCAGCTTCAGAGAGCGGGGGAGCACAGATACGCAGTATTTT	CASSFRERGSTDTQYF
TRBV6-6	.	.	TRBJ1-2	TGTGCCAGCAGTACCGCCCGTCAGGGCTACACCTTC	CASSTARQGYTF
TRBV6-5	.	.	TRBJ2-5	TGTGCCAGCAGTTACGGGGTCGGGACCCAGTACTTC	CASSYGVGTQYF
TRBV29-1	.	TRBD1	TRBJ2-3	TGCAGCGTGGACAGGTCGGGGACAGATACGCAGTATTTT	CSVDRSGTDTQYF
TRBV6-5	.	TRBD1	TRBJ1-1	TGTGCCAGCAGTTACTCCACAGGGGCGGGAGCTTTCTTT	CASSYSTGAGAFF
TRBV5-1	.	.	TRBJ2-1	TGCGCCAGCAGCTTGGAGGGGTTCTACAATGAGCAGTTCTTC	CASSLEGFYNEQFF
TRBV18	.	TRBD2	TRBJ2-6	TGTGCCAGCTCACCAGTAATAGCGGGAGGGGAAGGGGCCAACGTCCTGACTTTC	CASSPVIAGGEGANVLTF
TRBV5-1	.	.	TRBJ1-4	TGCGCCAGCAGCTTGAGCTGGGACGGTGAAAAACTGTTTTTT	CASSLSWDGEKLFF
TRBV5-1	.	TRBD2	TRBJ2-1	TGCGCCAGCATCCCTAGCGGGAGTTTGGGGGGCAATGAGCAGTTCTTC	CASIPSGSLGGNEQFF
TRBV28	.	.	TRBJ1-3	TGTGCCAGCAGTTTAGCTCGGAGCTCCAGGGCAAACACCATATATTTT	CASSLARSSRANTIYF
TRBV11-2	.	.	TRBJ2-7	TGTGCCAGCAGCTTAGGTTTGGGGGGTTTCTACGAGCAGTACTTC	CASSLGLGGFYEQYF
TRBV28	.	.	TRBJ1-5	TGTGCCAGCAGTTTATCCCCCGGACCGAGCGGAATGTTGCCCCAGCATTTT	CASSLSPGPSGMLPQHF
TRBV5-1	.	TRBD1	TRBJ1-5	TGCGCCAGCGAAACACGACAGGGGACTAGAGCTTGGGGCAATCAGCCCCAGCATTTT	CASETRQGTRAWGNQPQHF
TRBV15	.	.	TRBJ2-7	TGTGCCACCAGCGGTCCCGGGACGTCGGCCTACGAGCAGTACTTC	CATSGPGTSAYEQYF